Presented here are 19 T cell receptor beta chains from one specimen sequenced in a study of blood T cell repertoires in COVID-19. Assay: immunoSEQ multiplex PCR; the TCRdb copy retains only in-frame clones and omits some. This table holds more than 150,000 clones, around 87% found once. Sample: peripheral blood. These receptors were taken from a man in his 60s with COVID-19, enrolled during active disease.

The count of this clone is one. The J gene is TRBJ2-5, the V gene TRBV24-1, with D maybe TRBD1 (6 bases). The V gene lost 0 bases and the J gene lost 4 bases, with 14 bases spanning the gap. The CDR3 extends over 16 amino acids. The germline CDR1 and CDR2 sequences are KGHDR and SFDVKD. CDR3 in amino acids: CATSDLTGFGTETQYF. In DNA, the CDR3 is TGTGCCACCAGTGATTTGACAGGGTTCGGCACAGAGACCCAGTACTTC.

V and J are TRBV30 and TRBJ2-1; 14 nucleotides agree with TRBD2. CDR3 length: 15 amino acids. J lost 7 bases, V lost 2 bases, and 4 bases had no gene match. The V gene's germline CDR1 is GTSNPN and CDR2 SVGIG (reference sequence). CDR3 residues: CAWSSGLAGGNEQFF. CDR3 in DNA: TGTGCCTGGAGTTCCGGACTAGCGGGAGGAAATGAGCAGTTCTTC.

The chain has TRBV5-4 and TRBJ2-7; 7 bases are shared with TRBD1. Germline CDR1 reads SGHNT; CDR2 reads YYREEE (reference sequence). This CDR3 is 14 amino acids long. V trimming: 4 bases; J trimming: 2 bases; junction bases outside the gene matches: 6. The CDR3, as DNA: TGTGCCAGCAGCCCACCGGGACAGCCCTACGAGCAGTACTTC. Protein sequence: CASSPPGQPYEQYF.

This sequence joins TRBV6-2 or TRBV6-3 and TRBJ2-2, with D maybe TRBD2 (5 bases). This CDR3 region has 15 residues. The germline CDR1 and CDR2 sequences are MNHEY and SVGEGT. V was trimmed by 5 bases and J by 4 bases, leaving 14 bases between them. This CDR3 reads CASSQTLGSTGELFF. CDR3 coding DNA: TGTGCCAGCAGTCAAACCCTAGGGAGCACCGGGGAGCTGTTTTTT.

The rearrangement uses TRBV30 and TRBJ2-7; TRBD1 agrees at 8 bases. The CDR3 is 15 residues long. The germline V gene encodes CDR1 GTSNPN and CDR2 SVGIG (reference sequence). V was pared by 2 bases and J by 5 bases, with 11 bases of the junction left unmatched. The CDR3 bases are TGTGCCTGGAGTAAAGGACAGGGCGGCGGCGACGAGCAGTACTTC. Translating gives CAWSKGQGGGDEQYF. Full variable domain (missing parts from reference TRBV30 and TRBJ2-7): SQTIHQWPATLVQPVGSPLSLECTVEGTSNPNLYWYRQAAGRGLQLLFYSVGIGQISSEVPQNLSASRPQDRQFILSSKKLLLSDSGFYLCAWSKGQGGGDEQYFGPGTRLTVT.

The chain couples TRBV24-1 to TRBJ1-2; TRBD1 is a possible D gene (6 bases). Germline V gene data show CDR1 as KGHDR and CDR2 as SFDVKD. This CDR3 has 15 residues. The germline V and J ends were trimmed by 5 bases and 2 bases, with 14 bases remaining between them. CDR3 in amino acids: CATSGGGQGNYGYTF. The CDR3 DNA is TGTGCCACCAGTGGCGGGGGGCAAGGGAACTATGGCTACACCTTC.

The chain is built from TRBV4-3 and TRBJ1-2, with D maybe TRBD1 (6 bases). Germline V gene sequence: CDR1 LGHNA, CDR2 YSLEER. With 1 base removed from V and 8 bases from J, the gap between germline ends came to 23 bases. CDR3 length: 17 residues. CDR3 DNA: TGCGCCAGCAGCCAAGGGGTCGGACAGTTTGGTTTGTACGGCTACACCTTC. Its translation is CASSQGVGQFGLYGYTF.

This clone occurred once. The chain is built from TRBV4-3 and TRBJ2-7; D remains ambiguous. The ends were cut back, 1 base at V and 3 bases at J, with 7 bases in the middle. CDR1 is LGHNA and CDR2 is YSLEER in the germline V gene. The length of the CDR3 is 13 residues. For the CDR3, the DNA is TGCGCCAGCAGCCAAGGAGGTAGCTACGAGCAGTACTTC. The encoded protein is CASSQGGSYEQYF.

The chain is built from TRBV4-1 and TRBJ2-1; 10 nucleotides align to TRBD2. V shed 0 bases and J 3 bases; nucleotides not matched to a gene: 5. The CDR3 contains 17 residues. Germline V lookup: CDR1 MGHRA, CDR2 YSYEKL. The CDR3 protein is CASSQDKSSGSYNEQFF. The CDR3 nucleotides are TGCGCCAGCAGCCAAGATAAATCTAGCGGGAGCTACAATGAGCAGTTCTTC.

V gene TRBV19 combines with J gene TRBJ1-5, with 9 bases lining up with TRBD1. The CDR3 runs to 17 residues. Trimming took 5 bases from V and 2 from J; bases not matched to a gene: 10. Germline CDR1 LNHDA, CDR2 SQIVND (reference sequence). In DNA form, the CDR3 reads TGTGCCAGTAGTCCGGGACAGGGTGTAAGTGGCAATCAGCCCCAGCATTTT. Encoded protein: CASSPGQGVSGNQPQHF.

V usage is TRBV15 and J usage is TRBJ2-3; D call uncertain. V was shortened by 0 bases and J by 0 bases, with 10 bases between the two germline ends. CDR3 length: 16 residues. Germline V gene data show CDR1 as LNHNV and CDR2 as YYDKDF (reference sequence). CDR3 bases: TGTGCCACCAGCAGAGATCTAAGCTTAAGCACAGATACGCAGTATTTT. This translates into CATSRDLSLSTDTQYF.

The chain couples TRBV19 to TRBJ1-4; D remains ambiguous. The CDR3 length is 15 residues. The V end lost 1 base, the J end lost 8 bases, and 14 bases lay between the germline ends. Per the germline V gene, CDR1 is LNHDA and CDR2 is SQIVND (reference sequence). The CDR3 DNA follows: TGTGCCAGTAGTATAGTTTTACAGTACGACGAAAAACTGTTTTTT. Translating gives CASSIVLQYDEKLFF.

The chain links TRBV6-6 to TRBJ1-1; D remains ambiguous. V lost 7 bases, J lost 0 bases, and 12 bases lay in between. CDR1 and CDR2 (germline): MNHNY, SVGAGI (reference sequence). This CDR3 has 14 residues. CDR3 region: CASIMRAMNTEAFF. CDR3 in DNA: TGTGCCAGCATAATGAGGGCCATGAACACTGAAGCTTTCTTT.

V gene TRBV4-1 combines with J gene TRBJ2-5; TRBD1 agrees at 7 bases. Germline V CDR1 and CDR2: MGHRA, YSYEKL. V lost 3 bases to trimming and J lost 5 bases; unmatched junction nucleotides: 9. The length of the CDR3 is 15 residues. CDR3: CASSQGQLVGETQYF. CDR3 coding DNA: TGCGCCAGCAGCCAGGGACAGCTGGTAGGGGAGACCCAGTACTTC.

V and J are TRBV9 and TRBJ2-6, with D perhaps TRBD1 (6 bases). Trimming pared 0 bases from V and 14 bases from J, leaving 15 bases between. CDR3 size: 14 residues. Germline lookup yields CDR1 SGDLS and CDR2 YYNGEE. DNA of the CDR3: TGTGCCAGCAGCGTAGCCCCGAGAGGGGGTTTCCTGACTTTC. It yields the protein CASSVAPRGGFLTF.

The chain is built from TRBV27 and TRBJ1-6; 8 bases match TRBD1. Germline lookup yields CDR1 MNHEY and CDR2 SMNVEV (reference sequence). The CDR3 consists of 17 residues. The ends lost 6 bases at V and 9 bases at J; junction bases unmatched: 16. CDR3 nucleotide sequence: TGTGCCAGCAGCCCAACCCCGGACAGGGTGGGGAGTTCACCCCTCCACTTT. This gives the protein CASSPTPDRVGSSPLHF.

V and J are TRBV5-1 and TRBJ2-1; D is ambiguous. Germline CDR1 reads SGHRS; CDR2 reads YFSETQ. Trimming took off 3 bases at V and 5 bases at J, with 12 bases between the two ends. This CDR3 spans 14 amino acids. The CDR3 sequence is CASSSFWADNEQFF. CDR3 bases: TGCGCCAGCAGCTCATTCTGGGCCGACAATGAGCAGTTCTTC. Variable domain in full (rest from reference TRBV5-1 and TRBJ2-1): KAGVTQTPRYLIKTRGQQVTLSCSPISGHRSVSWYQQTPGQGLQFLFEYFSETQRNKGNFPGRFSGRQFSNSRSEMNVSTLELGDSALYLCASSSFWADNEQFFGPGTRLTVL.

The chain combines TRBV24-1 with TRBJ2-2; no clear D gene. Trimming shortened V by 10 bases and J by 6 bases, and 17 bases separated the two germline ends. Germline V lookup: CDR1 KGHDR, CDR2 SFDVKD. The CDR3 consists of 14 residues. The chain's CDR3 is CATQNWAAPGELFF. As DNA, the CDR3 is TGTGCCACGCAAAACTGGGCAGCCCCCGGGGAGCTGTTTTTT.

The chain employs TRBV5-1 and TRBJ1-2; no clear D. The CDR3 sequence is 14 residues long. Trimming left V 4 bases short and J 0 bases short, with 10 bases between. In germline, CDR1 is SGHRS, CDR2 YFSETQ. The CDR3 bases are TGCGCCAGCAGCCCGGGCGGGGCTAACTATGGCTACACCTTC. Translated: CASSPGGANYGYTF. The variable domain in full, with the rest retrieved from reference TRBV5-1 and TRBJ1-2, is KAGVTQTPRYLIKTRGQQVTLSCSPISGHRSVSWYQQTPGQGLQFLFEYFSETQRNKGNFPGRFSGRQFSNSRSEMNVSTLELGDSALYLCASSPGGANYGYTFGSGTRLTVV.